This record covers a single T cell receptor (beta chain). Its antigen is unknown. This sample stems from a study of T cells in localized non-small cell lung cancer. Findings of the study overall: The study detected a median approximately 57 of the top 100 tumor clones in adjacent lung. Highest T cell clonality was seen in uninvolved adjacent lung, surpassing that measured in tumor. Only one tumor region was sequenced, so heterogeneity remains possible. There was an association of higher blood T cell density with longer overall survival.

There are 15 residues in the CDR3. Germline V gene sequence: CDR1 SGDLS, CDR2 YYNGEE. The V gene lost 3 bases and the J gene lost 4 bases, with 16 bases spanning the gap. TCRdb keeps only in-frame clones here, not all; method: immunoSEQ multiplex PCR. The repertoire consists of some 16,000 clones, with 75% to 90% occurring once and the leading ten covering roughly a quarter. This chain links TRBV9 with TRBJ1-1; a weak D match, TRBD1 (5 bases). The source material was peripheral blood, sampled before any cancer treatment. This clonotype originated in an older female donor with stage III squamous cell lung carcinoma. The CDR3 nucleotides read TGTGCCAGCAGCGCTTCGACAGACGGAGGCACTGAAGCTTTCTTT. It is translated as CASSASTDGGTEAFF.